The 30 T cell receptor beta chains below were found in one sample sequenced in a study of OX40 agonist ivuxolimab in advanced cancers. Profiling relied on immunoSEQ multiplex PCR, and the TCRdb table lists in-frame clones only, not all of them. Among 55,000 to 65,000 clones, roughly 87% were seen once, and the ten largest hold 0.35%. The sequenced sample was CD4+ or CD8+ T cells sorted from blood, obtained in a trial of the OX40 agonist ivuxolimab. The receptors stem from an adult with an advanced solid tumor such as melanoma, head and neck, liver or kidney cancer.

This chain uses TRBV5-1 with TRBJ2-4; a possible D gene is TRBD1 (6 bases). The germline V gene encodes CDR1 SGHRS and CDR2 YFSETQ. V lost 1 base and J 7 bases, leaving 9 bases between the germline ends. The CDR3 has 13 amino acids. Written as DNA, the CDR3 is TGCGCCAGCAGCTTGACAGGGATGAACATTCAGTACTTC. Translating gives CASSLTGMNIQYF.

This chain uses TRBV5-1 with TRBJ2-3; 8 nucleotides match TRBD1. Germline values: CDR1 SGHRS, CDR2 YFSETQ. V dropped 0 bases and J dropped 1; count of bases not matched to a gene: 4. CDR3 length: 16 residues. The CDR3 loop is CASSLGQGAGTDTQYF. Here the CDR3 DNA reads TGCGCCAGCAGCTTGGGTCAGGGGGCAGGCACAGATACGCAGTATTTT.

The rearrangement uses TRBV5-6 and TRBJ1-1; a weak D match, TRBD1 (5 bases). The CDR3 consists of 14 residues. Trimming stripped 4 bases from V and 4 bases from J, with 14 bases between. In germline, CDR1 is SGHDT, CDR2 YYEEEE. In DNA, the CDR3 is TGTGCCAGCAGCATGAGGGGCTTGGGCACTGAAGCTTTCTTT. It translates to CASSMRGLGTEAFF.

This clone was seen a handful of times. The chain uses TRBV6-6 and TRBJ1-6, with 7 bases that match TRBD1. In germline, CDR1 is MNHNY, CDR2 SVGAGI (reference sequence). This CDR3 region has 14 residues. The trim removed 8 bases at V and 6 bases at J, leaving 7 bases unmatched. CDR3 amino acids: CASWLTGTNSPLHF. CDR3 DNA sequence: TGTGCCAGCTGGCTGACAGGGACTAATTCACCCCTCCACTTT.

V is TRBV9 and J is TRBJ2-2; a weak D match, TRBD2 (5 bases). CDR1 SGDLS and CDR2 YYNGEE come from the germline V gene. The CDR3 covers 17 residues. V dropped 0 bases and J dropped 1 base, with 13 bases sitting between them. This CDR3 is CASSVVAGGGNTGELFF. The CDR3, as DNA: TGTGCCAGCAGCGTAGTCGCCGGAGGAGGGAACACCGGGGAGCTGTTTTTT.

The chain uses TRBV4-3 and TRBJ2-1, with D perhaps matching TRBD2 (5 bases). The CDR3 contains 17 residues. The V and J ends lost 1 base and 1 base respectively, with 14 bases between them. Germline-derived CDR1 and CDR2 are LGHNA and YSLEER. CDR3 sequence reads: CASSQGSRDRSYNEQFF. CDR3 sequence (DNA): TGCGCCAGCAGCCAAGGCTCGAGGGATAGATCCTACAATGAGCAGTTCTTC.

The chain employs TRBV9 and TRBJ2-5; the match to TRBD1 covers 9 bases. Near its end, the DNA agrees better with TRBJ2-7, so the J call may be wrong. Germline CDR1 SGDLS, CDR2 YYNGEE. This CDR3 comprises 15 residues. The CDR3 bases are TGTGCCAGCAGCGAGTCGGGGACAGGGTTGTACGAGCAGTACTTC. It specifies CASSESGTGLYEQYF.

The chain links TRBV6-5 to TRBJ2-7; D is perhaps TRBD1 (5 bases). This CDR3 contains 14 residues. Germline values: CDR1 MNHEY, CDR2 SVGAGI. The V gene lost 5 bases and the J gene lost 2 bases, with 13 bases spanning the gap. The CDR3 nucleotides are TGTGCCAGCAGTGTCGCCAGGGTGCCCTACGAGCAGTACTTC. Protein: CASSVARVPYEQYF.

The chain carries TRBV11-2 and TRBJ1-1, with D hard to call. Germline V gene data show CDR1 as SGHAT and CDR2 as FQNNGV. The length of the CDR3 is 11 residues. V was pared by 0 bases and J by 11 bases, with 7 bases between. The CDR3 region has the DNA TGTGCCAGCAGCTTAGACAGTCGGGCTTTCTTT. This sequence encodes CASSLDSRAFF.

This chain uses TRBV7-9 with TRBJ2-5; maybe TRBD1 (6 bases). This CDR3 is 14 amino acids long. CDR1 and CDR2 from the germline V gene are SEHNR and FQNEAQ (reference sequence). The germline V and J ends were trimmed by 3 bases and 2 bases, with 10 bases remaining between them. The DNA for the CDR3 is TGTGCCAGCAGCTTTGGGACATCACAAGAGACCCAGTACTTC. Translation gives CASSFGTSQETQYF.

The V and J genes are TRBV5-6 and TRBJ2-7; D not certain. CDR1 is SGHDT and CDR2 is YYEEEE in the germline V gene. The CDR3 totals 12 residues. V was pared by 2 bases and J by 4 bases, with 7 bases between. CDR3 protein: CASSFGQYEQYF. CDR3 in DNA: TGTGCCAGCAGCTTTGGCCAATACGAGCAGTACTTC.

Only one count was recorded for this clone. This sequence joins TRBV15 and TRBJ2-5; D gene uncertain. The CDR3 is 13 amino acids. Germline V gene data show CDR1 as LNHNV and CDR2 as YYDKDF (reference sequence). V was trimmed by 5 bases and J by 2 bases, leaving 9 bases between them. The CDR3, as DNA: TGTGCCACCAGCTACGCGCCGCAAGAGACCCAGTACTTC. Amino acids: CATSYAPQETQYF.

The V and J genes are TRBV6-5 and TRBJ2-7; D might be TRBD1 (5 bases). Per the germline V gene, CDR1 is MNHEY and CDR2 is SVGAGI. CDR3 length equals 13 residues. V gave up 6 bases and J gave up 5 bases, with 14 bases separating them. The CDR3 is CASRVQGFHEQYF. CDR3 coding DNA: TGTGCCAGCAGGGTGCAGGGTTTCCACGAGCAGTACTTC.

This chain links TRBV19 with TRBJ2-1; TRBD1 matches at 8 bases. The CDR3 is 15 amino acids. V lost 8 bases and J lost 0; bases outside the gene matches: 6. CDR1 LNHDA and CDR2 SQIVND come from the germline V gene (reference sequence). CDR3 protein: CASRTGGISYNEQFF. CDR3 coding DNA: TGTGCCAGTCGTACAGGGGGTATCTCCTACAATGAGCAGTTCTTC. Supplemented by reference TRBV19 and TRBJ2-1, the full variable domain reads DGGITQSPKYLFRKEGQNVTLSCEQNLNHDAMYWYRQDPGQGLRLIYYSQIVNDFQKGDIAEGYSVSREKKESFPLTVTSAQKNPTAFYLCASRTGGISYNEQFFGPGTRLTVL.

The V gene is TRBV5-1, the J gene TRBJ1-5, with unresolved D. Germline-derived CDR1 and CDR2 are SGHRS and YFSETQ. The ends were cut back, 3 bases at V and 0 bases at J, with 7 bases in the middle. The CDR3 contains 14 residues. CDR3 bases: TGCGCCAGCAGCTCGGACTCTAGCAATCAGCCCCAGCATTTT. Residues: CASSSDSSNQPQHF.

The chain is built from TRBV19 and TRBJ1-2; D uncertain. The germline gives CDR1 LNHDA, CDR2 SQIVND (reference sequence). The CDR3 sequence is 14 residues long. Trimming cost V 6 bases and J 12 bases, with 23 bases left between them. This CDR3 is CASRETAWDILDTF. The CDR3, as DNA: TGTGCCAGTAGGGAAACGGCGTGGGATATTTTAGACACCTTC.

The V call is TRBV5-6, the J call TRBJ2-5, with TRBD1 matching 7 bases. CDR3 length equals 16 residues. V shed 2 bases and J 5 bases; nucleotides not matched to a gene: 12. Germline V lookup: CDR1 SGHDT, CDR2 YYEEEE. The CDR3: CASSFNPAGGQETQYF. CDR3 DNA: TGTGCCAGCAGCTTCAACCCGGCTGGGGGACAGGAGACCCAGTACTTC.

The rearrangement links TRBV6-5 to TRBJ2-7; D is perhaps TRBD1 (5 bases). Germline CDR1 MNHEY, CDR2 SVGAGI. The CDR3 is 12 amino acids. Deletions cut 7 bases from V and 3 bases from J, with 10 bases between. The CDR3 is CASKDRNYEQYF. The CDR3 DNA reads TGTGCCAGCAAAGACAGAAACTACGAGCAGTACTTC.

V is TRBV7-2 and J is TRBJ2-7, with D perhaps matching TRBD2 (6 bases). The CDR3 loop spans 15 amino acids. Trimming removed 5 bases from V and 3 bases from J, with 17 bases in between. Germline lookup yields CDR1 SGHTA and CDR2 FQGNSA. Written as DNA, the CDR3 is TGTGCCAGCAGCCTCACATCCGGGGGTTACTACGAGCAGTACTTC. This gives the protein CASSLTSGGYYEQYF.

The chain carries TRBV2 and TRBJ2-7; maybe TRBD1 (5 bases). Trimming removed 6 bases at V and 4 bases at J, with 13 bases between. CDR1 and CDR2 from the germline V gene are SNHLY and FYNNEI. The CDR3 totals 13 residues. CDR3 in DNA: TGTGCCAGCAGGGACACGGCTTTGTACGAGCAGTACTTC. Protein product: CASRDTALYEQYF. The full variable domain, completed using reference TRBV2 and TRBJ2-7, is EPEVTQTPSHQVTQMGQEVILRCVPISNHLYFYWYRQILGQKVEFLVSFYNNEISEKSEIFDDQFSVERPDGSNFTLKIRSTKLEDSAMYFCASRDTALYEQYFGPGTRLTVT.

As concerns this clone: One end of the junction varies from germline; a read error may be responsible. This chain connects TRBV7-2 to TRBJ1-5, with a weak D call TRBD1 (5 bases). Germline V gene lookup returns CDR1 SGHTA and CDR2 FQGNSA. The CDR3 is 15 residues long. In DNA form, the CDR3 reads TGTGCCTGCAGCTTAGCGGGCAGGGTGGGCCAGCCCCAGCATTTT. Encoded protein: CACSLAGRVGQPQHF.

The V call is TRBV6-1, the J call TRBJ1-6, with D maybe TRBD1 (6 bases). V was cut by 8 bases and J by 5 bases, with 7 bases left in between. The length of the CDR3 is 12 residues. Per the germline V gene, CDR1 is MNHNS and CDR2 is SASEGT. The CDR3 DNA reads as TGTGCCAGCCACAGGGATAATTCACCCCTCCACTTT. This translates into CASHRDNSPLHF.

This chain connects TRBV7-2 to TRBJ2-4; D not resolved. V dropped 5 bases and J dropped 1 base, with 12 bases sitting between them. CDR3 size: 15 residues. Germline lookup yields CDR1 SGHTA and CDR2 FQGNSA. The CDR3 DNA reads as TGTGCCAGCAGCCTGGAACCCCGGGCCAAAAACATTCAGTACTTC. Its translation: CASSLEPRAKNIQYF.

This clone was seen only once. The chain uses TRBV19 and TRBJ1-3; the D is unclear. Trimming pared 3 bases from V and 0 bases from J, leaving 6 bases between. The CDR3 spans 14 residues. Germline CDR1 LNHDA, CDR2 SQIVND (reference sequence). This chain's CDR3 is CASSIPGSGNTIYF. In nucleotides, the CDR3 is TGTGCCAGTAGTATCCCCGGCTCTGGAAACACCATATATTTT.

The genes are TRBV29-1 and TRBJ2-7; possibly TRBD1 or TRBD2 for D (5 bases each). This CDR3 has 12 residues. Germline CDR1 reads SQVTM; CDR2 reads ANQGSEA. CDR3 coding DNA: TGCAGTGGGGGAGAGGGGAAATACGAGCAGTACTTC. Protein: CSGGEGKYEQYF.

CDR3 nucleotide sequence: TGCGCCAGCAGCTTTGGCGGAACTAATGAAAAACTGTTTTTT. Its protein product is CASSFGGTNEKLFF. This rearrangement joins TRBV5-1 to TRBJ1-4, with unresolved D. This CDR3 contains 14 residues. Trimming took 2 bases from V and 1 from J, leaving 6 bases between them. Germline V gene lookup returns CDR1 SGHRS and CDR2 YFSETQ.

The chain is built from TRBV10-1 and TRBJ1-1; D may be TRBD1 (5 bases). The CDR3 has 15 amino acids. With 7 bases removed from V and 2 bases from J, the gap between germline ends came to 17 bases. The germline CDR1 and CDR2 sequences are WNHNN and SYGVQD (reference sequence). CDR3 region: CASNGAPGGNTEAFF. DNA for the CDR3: TGCGCCAGCAACGGGGCACCGGGAGGAAACACTGAAGCTTTCTTT.

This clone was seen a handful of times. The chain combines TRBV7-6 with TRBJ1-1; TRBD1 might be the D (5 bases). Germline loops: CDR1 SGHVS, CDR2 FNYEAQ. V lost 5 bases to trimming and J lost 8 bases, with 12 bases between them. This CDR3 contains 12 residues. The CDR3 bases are TGTGCCAGCAGCGCGGGCCGGGGGGAAGCTTTCTTT. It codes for CASSAGRGEAFF.

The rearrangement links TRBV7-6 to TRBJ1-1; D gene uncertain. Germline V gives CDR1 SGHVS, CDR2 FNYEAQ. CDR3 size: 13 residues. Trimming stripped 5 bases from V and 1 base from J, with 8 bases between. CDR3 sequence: CASSLEKNTEAFF. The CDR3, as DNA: TGTGCCAGCAGCCTAGAGAAGAACACTGAAGCTTTCTTT.

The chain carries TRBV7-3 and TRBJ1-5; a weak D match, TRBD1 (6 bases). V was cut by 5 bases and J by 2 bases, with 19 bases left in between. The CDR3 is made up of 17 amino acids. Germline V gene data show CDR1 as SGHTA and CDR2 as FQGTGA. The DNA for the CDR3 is TGTGCCAGCAGCGGCCCCGAGTTCAGGGGCGGCAATCAGCCCCAGCATTTT. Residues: CASSGPEFRGGNQPQHF.